Listed below are T cell receptor beta chains from one sample, sequenced in a study of shared clonotypes between healthy human individuals. Produced via immunoSEQ multiplex PCR; TCRdb's table is partial and in-frame only. The sample has 150,000 to 200,000 clones; approximately 60% are singletons. The specimen was memory CD4+ T cells sorted from blood. The origin of the receptors is a man aged 25-45 years in good health. Both conserved end residues are part of each CDR3. A D gene is named only where the DNA matches it firmly. Size is stated for part of the rows, as once, few or many counts, or as a class when the clone is expanded.

v_gene: TRBV29-1; j_gene: TRBJ2-7; abundance: .; d_gene: .; CDR3nt: TGCAGCGTTGAGGTGGGGGGCCGGGAGCAGTACTTC; CDR3aa: CSVEVGGREQYF
v_gene: TRBV28; j_gene: TRBJ1-2; abundance: few; d_gene: TRBD1; CDR3nt: TGTGCCAGCAGTGAGACAGGGAGGGACTATGGCTACACCTTC; CDR3aa: CASSETGRDYGYTF
v_gene: TRBV2; j_gene: TRBJ2-7; abundance: few; d_gene: .; CDR3nt: TGTGCCAGCAGATCCCACAGGGTCGTGCCCTACGAGCAGTACTTC; CDR3aa: CASRSHRVVPYEQYF
v_gene: TRBV5-6; j_gene: TRBJ1-1; abundance: .; d_gene: .; CDR3nt: TGTGCCAGCAGCTCAAGGAGCTCATTAACTGAAGCTTTCTTT; CDR3aa: CASSSRSSLTEAFF
v_gene: TRBV10-3; j_gene: TRBJ2-1; abundance: .; d_gene: .; CDR3nt: TGTGCCATCAGTGAGTTGTCGGCTAGGGCAGCGGATGAGCAGTTCTTC; CDR3aa: CAISELSARAADEQFF
v_gene: TRBV19; j_gene: TRBJ1-4; abundance: few; d_gene: .; CDR3nt: TGTGCCAGTAGTTCCCCGGGCATACCAAAACTGTTTTTT; CDR3aa: CASSSPGIPKLFF
v_gene: TRBV7-9; j_gene: TRBJ2-7; abundance: many; d_gene: .; CDR3nt: TGTGCCAGCAGCATAACGACAGGTAGTAAGCAGTACTTC; CDR3aa: CASSITTGSKQYF
v_gene: TRBV9; j_gene: TRBJ2-3; abundance: once; d_gene: .; CDR3nt: TGTGCCAGCAGCGTAGAGACAGGGACTTCAAATACGCAGTATTTT; CDR3aa: CASSVETGTSNTQYF
v_gene: TRBV4-3; j_gene: TRBJ2-7; abundance: .; d_gene: TRBD2; CDR3nt: TGCGCCAGCAGCCAAGGACTAGCGGGAGAGACCGAGCAGTACTTC; CDR3aa: CASSQGLAGETEQYF
v_gene: TRBV2; j_gene: TRBJ2-1; abundance: .; d_gene: TRBD2; CDR3nt: TGTGCCAGCAGTAGACTAGCGGGAGCATTAAGCTCCGAGCAGTTCTTC; CDR3aa: CASSRLAGALSSEQFF
v_gene: TRBV7-8; j_gene: TRBJ2-1; abundance: few; d_gene: .; CDR3nt: TGTGCCAGCAGCTTAGCGGGGGAGCAGTTCTTC; CDR3aa: CASSLAGEQFF
v_gene: TRBV10-2; j_gene: TRBJ2-3; abundance: few; d_gene: .; CDR3nt: TGCGCCAGCAGTGAGCGACGGTACCATACGCAGTATTTT; CDR3aa: CASSERRYHTQYF
v_gene: TRBV15; j_gene: TRBJ2-1; abundance: .; d_gene: .; CDR3nt: TGTGCCACCGGAAGAAAGGACAGACCCTACAATGAGCAGTTCTTC; CDR3aa: CATGRKDRPYNEQFF
v_gene: TRBV19; j_gene: TRBJ2-2; abundance: .; d_gene: TRBD1; CDR3nt: TGTGCCAGTAGTATGGGGACAGGGAGCAACACCGGGGAGCTGTTTTTT; CDR3aa: CASSMGTGSNTGELFF
v_gene: TRBV7-8; j_gene: TRBJ2-7; abundance: .; d_gene: TRBD2; CDR3nt: TGTGCCAGCACCAAAACTAGCGGGATGACCTACGAGCAGTACTTC; CDR3aa: CASTKTSGMTYEQYF
v_gene: TRBV5-1; j_gene: TRBJ2-5; abundance: .; d_gene: TRBD1; CDR3nt: TGCGCCAGCAGCTTGGCGGGACAGGGGTCAGAGACCCAGTACTTC; CDR3aa: CASSLAGQGSETQYF
v_gene: TRBV11-2; j_gene: TRBJ2-7; abundance: once; d_gene: .; CDR3nt: TGTGCCAGCAGCTTATCCGGTATAGAGCAGTACTTC; CDR3aa: CASSLSGIEQYF
v_gene: TRBV5-1; j_gene: TRBJ1-4; abundance: .; d_gene: TRBD1; CDR3nt: TGCGCCAGCAGCGGGGGACAGGGTTATGAAAAACTGTTTTTT; CDR3aa: CASSGGQGYEKLFF
v_gene: TRBV5-1; j_gene: TRBJ2-3; abundance: .; d_gene: .; CDR3nt: TGCGCCAGCAGCCCCCAAGGGGAAGATACGCAGTATTTT; CDR3aa: CASSPQGEDTQYF
v_gene: TRBV5-1; j_gene: TRBJ2-1; abundance: few; d_gene: TRBD2; CDR3nt: TGCGCCAGCAGTAGGGCGGGAGTGAACTACAATGAGCAGTTCTTC; CDR3aa: CASSRAGVNYNEQFF
v_gene: TRBV5-4; j_gene: TRBJ1-1; abundance: many; d_gene: TRBD1; CDR3nt: TGTGCCAGCAGCCAACGACAGGGGTACGGCACTGAAGCTTTCTTT; CDR3aa: CASSQRQGYGTEAFF
v_gene: TRBV27; j_gene: TRBJ2-7; abundance: .; d_gene: .; CDR3nt: TGTGCCAGCAGGGGCCTTTCCCCCGACGAGCAGTACTTC; CDR3aa: CASRGLSPDEQYF
v_gene: TRBV2; j_gene: TRBJ2-3; abundance: few; d_gene: TRBD2; CDR3nt: TGTGCCAGCAGGCGGGAGTCAGATACGCAGTATTTT; CDR3aa: CASRRESDTQYF
v_gene: TRBV7-2; j_gene: TRBJ2-3; abundance: .; d_gene: .; CDR3nt: TGTGCCAGCAGCTTAGCGGGCCGCACAGATACGCAGTATTTT; CDR3aa: CASSLAGRTDTQYF
v_gene: TRBV27; j_gene: TRBJ1-5; abundance: once; d_gene: TRBD1; CDR3nt: TGTGCCAGCAGCCCCAATGCAGGGGGCTGGCCTCCATTTAGCAATCAGCCCCAGCATTTT; CDR3aa: CASSPNAGGWPPFSNQPQHF
v_gene: TRBV1; j_gene: TRBJ2-7; abundance: .; d_gene: .; CDR3nt: TGCACCAGCACCCAACTCATGAGCTCCTACGAGCAGTACTTC; CDR3aa: CTSTQLMSSYEQYF
v_gene: TRBV29-1; j_gene: TRBJ2-3; abundance: .; d_gene: TRBD1; CDR3nt: TGCAGCGTCCTTGGGACAGGGGACCGAGGGACGCAGTATTTT; CDR3aa: CSVLGTGDRGTQYF
v_gene: TRBV4-1; j_gene: TRBJ2-1; abundance: .; d_gene: TRBD2; CDR3nt: TGCGCCAGCAGCCAAGGGGAGGGAGCGGGATCCCAGTTCTTC; CDR3aa: CASSQGEGAGSQFF
v_gene: TRBV2; j_gene: TRBJ2-3; abundance: .; d_gene: TRBD2; CDR3nt: TGTGCCAGCAGTGAAGGACTAGCTTCGGGTACGCAGTATTTT; CDR3aa: CASSEGLASGTQYF
v_gene: TRBV4-3; j_gene: TRBJ2-1; abundance: .; d_gene: .; CDR3nt: TGCGCCAGCAGCCTGGCCCTTGGCGCTGAGCAGTTCTTC; CDR3aa: CASSLALGAEQFF
v_gene: TRBV4-1; j_gene: TRBJ1-2; abundance: .; d_gene: .; CDR3nt: TGCGCCAGCAGCCAAGACCCCCAAGACTATGGCTACACCTTC; CDR3aa: CASSQDPQDYGYTF
v_gene: TRBV7-9; j_gene: TRBJ2-1; abundance: .; d_gene: TRBD2; CDR3nt: TGTGCCAGCAGGCCGCTTAGCGGGACGTGGAGTGAGCAGTTCTTC; CDR3aa: CASRPLSGTWSEQFF
v_gene: TRBV7-9; j_gene: TRBJ2-7; abundance: .; d_gene: TRBD1; CDR3nt: TGTGCCAGCAGCCACGCCCGGGACAGGGATGTACACTTC; CDR3aa: CASSHARDRDVHF
v_gene: TRBV7-9; j_gene: TRBJ2-3; abundance: few; d_gene: TRBD1; CDR3nt: TGTGCCAGCAGCGCGGACAGGGTCACAGATACGCAGTATTTT; CDR3aa: CASSADRVTDTQYF
v_gene: TRBV7-6; j_gene: TRBJ2-6; abundance: .; d_gene: .; CDR3nt: TGTGCCAGCAGCTCCGGGGTAGCTTCTGGGGCCAACGTCCTGACTTTC; CDR3aa: CASSSGVASGANVLTF
v_gene: TRBV18; j_gene: TRBJ2-2; abundance: .; d_gene: .; CDR3nt: TGTGCCAGCCGGAACACCGGGGAGCTGTTTTTT; CDR3aa: CASRNTGELFF
v_gene: TRBV5-5; j_gene: TRBJ2-7; abundance: .; d_gene: .; CDR3nt: TGTGCCAGCAGCTTGCTACCCCTCGAGCAGTACTTC; CDR3aa: CASSLLPLEQYF
v_gene: TRBV5-6; j_gene: TRBJ2-3; abundance: .; d_gene: TRBD2; CDR3nt: TGTGCCAGCAGCCTAGGACTAGCGGGGACCACAGATACGCAGTATTTT; CDR3aa: CASSLGLAGTTDTQYF
v_gene: TRBV2; j_gene: TRBJ2-1; abundance: .; d_gene: TRBD2; CDR3nt: TGTGCCAGCAGGCTAGCGGGAGGGAGCTCCTACAATGAGCAGTTCTTC; CDR3aa: CASRLAGGSSYNEQFF
v_gene: TRBV7-2; j_gene: TRBJ2-5; abundance: .; d_gene: TRBD2; CDR3nt: TGTGCCAGCAGCCTCAGCGGGGTGGCGGGACAAGAGACCCAGTACTTC; CDR3aa: CASSLSGVAGQETQYF
v_gene: TRBV12-1; j_gene: TRBJ1-4; abundance: .; d_gene: .; CDR3nt: TGTGCCAGCAGCTCGGGACAGGGAGGAGAAAAACTGTTTTTT; CDR3aa: CASSSGQGGEKLFF
v_gene: TRBV30; j_gene: TRBJ2-1; abundance: .; d_gene: .; CDR3nt: TGTGCCTGGAGTACCCAAGGGAATGAGCAGTTCTTC; CDR3aa: CAWSTQGNEQFF
v_gene: TRBV11-2; j_gene: TRBJ1-4; abundance: .; d_gene: .; CDR3nt: TGTGCCAGCAGCTGGCCGGTAGGTGGGGGTGAAAAACTGTTTTTT; CDR3aa: CASSWPVGGGEKLFF
v_gene: TRBV10-3; j_gene: TRBJ1-1; abundance: few; d_gene: .; CDR3nt: TGTGCCATCAGTGAGTCGAAGTCTGAAGCTTTCTTT; CDR3aa: CAISESKSEAFF
v_gene: TRBV30; j_gene: TRBJ2-4; abundance: .; d_gene: .; CDR3nt: TGTGCCTGGAGTAAGATATGGGACACCGAAAACATTCAGTACTTC; CDR3aa: CAWSKIWDTENIQYF
v_gene: TRBV28; j_gene: TRBJ1-1; abundance: .; d_gene: .; CDR3nt: TGTGCCAGCAGGGTCATGGGCACTGAAGCTTTCTTT; CDR3aa: CASRVMGTEAFF
v_gene: TRBV6-5; j_gene: TRBJ1-2; abundance: many; d_gene: TRBD1; CDR3nt: TGTGCCAGCAGTTACTCCCAAGGGGGCCTCAACTATGGCTACACCTTC; CDR3aa: CASSYSQGGLNYGYTF
v_gene: TRBV7-2; j_gene: TRBJ2-7; abundance: .; d_gene: TRBD1; CDR3nt: TGTGCCAGCAGCCTAGGGACAGGGGGTAAGCAGTACTTC; CDR3aa: CASSLGTGGKQYF
v_gene: TRBV6-6; j_gene: TRBJ2-1; abundance: .; d_gene: TRBD2; CDR3nt: TGTGCCAGCAGTTACGGGCGGGAGGGCCTGGGGGAGCAGTTCTTC; CDR3aa: CASSYGREGLGEQFF
v_gene: TRBV7-8; j_gene: TRBJ2-5; abundance: .; d_gene: .; CDR3nt: TGTGCCAGCAGCTTAGTCGGGGGAGAGACCCAGTACTTC; CDR3aa: CASSLVGGETQYF
v_gene: TRBV6-4; j_gene: TRBJ2-4; abundance: .; d_gene: .; CDR3nt: TGTGCCAGCAGGACTGATTTAGCCAAAAACATTCAGTACTTC; CDR3aa: CASRTDLAKNIQYF
v_gene: TRBV29-1; j_gene: TRBJ1-1; abundance: .; d_gene: .; CDR3nt: TGCAGCGTTGAATCTGCTGGGATGAACACTGAAGCTTTCTTT; CDR3aa: CSVESAGMNTEAFF
v_gene: TRBV29-1; j_gene: TRBJ2-2; abundance: .; d_gene: TRBD2; CDR3nt: TGCAGCGTTGAAACCCGGGGGGACGGGGAGCTGTTTTTT; CDR3aa: CSVETRGDGELFF
v_gene: TRBV5-4; j_gene: TRBJ2-1; abundance: many; d_gene: TRBD2; CDR3nt: TGTGCCAGCAGCGCGACTAGCGGGAGTCACAATGAGCAGTTCTTC; CDR3aa: CASSATSGSHNEQFF
v_gene: TRBV25-1; j_gene: TRBJ1-2; abundance: few; d_gene: .; CDR3nt: TGTGCCAGCAGTGGGACCTTAATCGGGGGCTACACCTTC; CDR3aa: CASSGTLIGGYTF